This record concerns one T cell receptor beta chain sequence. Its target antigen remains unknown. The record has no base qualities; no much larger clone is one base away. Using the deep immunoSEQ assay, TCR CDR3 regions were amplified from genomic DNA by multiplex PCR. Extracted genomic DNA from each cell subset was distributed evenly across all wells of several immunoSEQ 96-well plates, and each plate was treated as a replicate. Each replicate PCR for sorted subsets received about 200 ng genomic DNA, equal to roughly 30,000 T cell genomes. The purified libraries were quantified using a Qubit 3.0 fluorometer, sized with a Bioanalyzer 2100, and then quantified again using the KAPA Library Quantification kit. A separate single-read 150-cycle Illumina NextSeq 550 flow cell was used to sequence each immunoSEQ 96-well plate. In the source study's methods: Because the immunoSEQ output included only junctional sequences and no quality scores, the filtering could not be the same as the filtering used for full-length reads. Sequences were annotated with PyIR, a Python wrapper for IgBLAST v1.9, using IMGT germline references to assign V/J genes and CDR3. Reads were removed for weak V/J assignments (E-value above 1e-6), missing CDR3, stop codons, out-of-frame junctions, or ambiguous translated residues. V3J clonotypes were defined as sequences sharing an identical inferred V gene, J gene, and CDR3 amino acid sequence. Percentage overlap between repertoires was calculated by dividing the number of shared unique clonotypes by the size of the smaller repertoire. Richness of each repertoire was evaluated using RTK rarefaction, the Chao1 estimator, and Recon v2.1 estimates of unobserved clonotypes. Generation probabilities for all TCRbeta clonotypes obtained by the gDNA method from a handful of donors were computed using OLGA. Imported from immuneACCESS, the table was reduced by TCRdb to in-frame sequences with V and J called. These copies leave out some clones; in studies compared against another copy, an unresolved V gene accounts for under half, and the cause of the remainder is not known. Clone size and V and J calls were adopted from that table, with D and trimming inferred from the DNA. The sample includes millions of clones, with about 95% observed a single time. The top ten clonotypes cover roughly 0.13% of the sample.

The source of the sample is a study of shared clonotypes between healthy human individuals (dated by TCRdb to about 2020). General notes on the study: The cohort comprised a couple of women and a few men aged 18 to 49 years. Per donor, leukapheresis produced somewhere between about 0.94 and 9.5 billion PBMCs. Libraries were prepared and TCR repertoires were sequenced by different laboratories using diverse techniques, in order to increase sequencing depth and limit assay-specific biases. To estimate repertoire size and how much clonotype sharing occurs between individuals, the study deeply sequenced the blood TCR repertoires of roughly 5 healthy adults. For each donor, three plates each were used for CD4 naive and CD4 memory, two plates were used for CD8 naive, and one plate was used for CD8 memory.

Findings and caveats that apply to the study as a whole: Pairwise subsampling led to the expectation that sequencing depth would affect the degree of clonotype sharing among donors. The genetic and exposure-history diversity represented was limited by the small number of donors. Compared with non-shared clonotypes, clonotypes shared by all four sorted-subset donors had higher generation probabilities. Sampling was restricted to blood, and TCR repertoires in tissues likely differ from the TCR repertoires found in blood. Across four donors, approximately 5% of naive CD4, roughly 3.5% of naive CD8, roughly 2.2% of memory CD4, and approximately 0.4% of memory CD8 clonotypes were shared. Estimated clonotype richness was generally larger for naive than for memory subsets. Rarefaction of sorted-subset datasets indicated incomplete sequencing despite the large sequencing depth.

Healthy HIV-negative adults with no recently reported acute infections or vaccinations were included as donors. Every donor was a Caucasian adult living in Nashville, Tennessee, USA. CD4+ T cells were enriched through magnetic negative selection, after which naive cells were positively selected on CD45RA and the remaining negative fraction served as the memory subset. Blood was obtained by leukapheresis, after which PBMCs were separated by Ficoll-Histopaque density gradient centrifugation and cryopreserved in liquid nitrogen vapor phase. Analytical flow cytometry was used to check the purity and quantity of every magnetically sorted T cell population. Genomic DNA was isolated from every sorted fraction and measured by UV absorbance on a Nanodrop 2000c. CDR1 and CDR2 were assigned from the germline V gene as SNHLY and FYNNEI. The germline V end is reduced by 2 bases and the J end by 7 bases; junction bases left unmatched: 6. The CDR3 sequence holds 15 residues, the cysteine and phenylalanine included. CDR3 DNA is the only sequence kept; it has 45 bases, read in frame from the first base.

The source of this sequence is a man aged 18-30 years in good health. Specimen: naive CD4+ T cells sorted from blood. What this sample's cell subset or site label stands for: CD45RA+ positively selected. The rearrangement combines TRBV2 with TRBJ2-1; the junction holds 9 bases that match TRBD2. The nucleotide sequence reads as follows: TGTGCCAGCAGTGAATCGCCTAGCGGGGCTAATGAGCAGTTCTTC. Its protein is CASSESPSGANEQFF.